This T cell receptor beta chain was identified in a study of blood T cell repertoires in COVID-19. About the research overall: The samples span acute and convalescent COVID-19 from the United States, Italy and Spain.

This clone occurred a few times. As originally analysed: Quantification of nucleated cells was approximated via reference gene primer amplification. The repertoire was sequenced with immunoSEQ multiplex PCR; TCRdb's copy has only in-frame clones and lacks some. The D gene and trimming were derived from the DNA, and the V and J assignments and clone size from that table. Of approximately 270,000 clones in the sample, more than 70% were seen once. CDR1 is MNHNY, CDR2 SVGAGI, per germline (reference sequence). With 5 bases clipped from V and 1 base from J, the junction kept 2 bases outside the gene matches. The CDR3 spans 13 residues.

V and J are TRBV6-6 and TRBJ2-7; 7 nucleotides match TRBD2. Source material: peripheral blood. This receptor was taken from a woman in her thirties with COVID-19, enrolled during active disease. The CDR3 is CASSKAGSYEQYF. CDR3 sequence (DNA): TGTGCCAGCAGTAAAGCGGGATCCTACGAGCAGTACTTC.